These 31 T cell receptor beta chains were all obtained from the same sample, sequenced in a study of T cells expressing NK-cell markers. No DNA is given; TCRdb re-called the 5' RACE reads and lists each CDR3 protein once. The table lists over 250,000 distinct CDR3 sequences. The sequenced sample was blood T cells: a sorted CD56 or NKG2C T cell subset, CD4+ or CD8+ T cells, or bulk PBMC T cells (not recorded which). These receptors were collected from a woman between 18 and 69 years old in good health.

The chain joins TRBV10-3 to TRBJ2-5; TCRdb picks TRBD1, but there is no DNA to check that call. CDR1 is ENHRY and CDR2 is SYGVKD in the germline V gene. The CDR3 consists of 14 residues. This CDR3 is CAISDGNPGETQYF.

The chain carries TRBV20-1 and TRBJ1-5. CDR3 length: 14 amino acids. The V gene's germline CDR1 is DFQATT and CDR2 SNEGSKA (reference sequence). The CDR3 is CSAVLARGNQPQHF.

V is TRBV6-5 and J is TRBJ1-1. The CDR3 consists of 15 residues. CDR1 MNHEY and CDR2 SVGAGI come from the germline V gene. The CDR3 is CASSYSRGGPTEAFF.

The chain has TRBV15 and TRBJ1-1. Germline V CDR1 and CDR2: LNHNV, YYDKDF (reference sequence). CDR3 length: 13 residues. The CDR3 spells CATSSTLSTEAFF. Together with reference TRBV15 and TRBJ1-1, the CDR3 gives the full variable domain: DAMVIQNPRYQVTQFGKPVTLSCSQTLNHNVMYWYQQKSSQAPKLLFHYYDKDFNNEADTPDNFQSRRPNTSFCFLDIRSPGLGDTAMYLCATSSTLSTEAFFGQGTRLTVV.

CDR3 region: CASSHRRGGDTQYF. The chain recombines TRBV19 with TRBJ2-3; TCRdb's D call of TRBD1 is untestable without DNA. The CDR3 runs 14 residues. CDR1 and CDR2 from the germline V gene are LNHDA and SQIVND (reference sequence).

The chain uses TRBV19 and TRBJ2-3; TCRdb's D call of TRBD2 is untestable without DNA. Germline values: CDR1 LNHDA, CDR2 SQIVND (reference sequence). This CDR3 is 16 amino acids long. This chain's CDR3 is CASSSRGGRITDTQYF. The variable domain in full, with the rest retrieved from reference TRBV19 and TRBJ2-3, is DGGITQSPKYLFRKEGQNVTLSCEQNLNHDAMYWYRQDPGQGLRLIYYSQIVNDFQKGDIAEGYSVSREKKESFPLTVTSAQKNPTAFYLCASSSRGGRITDTQYFGPGTRLTVL.

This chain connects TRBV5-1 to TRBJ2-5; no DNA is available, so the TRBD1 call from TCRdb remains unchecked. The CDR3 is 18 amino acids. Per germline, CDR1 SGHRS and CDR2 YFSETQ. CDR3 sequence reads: CASSWGGTGMILRETQYF. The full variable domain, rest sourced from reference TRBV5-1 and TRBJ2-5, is KAGVTQTPRYLIKTRGQQVTLSCSPISGHRSVSWYQQTPGQGLQFLFEYFSETQRNKGNFPGRFSGRQFSNSRSEMNVSTLELGDSALYLCASSWGGTGMILRETQYFGPGTRLLVL.

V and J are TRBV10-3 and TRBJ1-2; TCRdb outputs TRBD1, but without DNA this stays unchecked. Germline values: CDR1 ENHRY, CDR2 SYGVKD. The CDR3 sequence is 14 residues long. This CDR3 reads CAIMQTGTNYGYTF.

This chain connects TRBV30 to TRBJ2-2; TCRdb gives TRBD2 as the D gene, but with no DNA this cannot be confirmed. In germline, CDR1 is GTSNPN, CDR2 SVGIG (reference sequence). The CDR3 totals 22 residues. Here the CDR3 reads CAWSVYRGTSGRSSLWSGELFF.

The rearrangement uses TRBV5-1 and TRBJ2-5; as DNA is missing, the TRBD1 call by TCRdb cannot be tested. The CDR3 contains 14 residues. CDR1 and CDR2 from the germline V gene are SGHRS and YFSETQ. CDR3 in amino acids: CASKGGTLQETQYF.

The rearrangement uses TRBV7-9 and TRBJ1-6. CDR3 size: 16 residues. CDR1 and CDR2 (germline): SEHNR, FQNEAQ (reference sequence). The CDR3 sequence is CASSLSGTQYNSPLHF.

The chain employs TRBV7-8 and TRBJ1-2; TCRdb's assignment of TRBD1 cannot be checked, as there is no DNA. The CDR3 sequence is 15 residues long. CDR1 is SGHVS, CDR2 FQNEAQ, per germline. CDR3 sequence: CASSYEQGLGYGYTF.

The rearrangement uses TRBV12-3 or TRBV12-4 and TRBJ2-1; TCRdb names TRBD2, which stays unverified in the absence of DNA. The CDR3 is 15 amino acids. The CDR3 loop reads CASSFWDFSYNEQFF.

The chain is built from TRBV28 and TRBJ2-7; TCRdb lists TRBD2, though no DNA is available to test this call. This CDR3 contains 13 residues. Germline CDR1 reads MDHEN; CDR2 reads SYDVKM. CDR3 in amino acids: CASSTGHISEQYF.

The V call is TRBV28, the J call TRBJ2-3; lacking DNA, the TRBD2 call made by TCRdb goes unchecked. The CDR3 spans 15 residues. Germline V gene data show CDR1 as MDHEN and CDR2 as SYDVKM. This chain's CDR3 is CASTSGRARTDTQYF.

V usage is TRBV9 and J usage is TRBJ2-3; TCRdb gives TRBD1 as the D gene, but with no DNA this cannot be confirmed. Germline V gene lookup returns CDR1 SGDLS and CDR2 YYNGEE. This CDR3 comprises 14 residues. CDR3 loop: CASSAPLSGDTQYF.

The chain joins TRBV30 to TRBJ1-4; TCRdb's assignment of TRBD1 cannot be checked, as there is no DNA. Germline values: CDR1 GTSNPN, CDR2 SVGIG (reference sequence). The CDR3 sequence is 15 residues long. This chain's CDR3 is CAWRDPGQGNEKLFF.

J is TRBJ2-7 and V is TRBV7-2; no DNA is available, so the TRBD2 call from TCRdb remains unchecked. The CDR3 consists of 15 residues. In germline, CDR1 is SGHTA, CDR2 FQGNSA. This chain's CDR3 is CASSLSGRAFHEQYF.

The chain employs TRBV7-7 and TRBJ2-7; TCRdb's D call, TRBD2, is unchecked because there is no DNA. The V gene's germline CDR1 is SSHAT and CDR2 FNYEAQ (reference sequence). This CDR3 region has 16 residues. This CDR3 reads CASSLEASGRPAEQYF.

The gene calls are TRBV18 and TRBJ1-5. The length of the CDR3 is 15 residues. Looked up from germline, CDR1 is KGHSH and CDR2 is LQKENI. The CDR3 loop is CASSRGGRTNQPQHF.

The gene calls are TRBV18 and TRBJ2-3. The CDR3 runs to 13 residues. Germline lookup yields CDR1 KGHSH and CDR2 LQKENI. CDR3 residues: CASSGPSTDTQYF.

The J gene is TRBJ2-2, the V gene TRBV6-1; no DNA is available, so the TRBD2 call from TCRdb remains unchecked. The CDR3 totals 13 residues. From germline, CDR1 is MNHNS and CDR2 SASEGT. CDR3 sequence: CASGLLGGGELFF.

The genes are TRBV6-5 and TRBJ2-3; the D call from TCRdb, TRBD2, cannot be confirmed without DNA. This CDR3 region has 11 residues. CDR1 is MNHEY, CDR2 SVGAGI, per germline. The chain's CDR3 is CASRRLDTQYF.

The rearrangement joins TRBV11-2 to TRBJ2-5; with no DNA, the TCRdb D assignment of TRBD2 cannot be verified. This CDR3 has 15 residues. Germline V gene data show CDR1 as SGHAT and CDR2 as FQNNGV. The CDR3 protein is CASSLVRGVGETQYF.

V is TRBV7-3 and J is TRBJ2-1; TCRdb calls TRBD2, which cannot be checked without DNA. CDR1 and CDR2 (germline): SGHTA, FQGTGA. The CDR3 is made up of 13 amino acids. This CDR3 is CASSRGGAREQFF. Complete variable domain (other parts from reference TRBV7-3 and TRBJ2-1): GAGVSQTPSNKVTEKGKYVELRCDPISGHTALYWYRQSLGQGPEFLIYFQGTGAADDSGLPNDRFFAVRPEGSVSTLKIQRTERGDSAVYLCASSRGGAREQFFGPGTRLTVL.

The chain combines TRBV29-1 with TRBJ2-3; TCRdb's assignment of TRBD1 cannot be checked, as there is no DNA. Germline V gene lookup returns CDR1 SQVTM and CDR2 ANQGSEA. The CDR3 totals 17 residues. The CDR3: CSVEGQGARRGTDTQYF.

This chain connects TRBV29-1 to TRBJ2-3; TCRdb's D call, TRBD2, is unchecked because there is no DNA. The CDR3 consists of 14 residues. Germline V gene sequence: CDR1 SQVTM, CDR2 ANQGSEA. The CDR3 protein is CSFLAGGTTDTQYF.

The CDR3 loop reads CASSVDRGSTYEQYF. The chain combines TRBV19 with TRBJ2-7; the D call of TRBD1 rests on TCRdb alone, since no DNA is present to check it. Per the germline V gene, CDR1 is LNHDA and CDR2 is SQIVND (reference sequence). There are 15 residues in the CDR3.

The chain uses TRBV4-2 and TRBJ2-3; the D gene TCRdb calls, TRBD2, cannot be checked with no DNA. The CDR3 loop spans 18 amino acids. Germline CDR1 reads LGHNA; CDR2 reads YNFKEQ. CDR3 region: CASSQDISASGRTDTQYF.

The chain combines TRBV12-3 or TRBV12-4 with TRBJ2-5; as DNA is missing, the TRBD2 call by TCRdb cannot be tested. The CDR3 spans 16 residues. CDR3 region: CASSLGLAGAQETQYF.

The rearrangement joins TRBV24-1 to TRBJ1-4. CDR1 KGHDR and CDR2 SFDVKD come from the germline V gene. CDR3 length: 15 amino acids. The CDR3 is CATSDGAATNEKLFF.